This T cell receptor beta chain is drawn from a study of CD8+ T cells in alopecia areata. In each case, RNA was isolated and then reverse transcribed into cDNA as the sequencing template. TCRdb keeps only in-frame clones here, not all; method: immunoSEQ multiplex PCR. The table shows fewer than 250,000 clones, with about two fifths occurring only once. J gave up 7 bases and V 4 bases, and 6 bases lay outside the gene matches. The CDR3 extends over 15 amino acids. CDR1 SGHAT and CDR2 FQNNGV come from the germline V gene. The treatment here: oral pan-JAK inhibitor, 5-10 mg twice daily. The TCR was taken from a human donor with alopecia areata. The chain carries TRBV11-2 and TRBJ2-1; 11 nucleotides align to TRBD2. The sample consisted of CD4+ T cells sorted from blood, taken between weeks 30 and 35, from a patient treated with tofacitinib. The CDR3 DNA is TGTGCCAGCAGCTCGTTAGCGGGAGGGCCGAATGAGCAGTTCTTC. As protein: CASSSLAGGPNEQFF.